The next 2 T cell receptor beta chains were all read from a single sample in a study of metastatic and nonmetastatic thyroid tumors. Ahead of thyroid surgery, no patient had received treatment of any kind. TCRdb called clones again from the PCR reads with MiXCR. The sample lists 4,000 to 6,000 clones; roughly 29% were seen once. Specimen: adjacent normal tissue. The receptors shown here come from a female donor with papillary thyroid cancer or a benign thyroid nodule (not recorded which). Some clones in this sample may be carry-over from other donors' samples.

About this clone itself: A much larger clone lies one base from this, so it may be a read error. The chain carries TRBV7-8 and TRBJ2-7, with 8 bases that match TRBD2. With V trimmed by 5 bases and J by 0 bases, 15 bases remained unmatched. The CDR3 covers 18 residues. Per the germline V gene, CDR1 is SGHVS and CDR2 is FQNEAQ. CDR3 bases: TGTGCCAGCAGCCCCAGGACTAGCTGGGGGGCAAGCTCCTACGAGCAGTACTTC. Protein product: CASSPRTSWGASSYEQYF.

In this sample, this clone turned up many times. The genes are TRBV28 and TRBJ2-5; TRBD1 matches 7 bases. CDR1 is MDHEN and CDR2 is SYDVKM in the germline V gene. J gave up 2 bases and V 6 bases, and 15 bases lay outside the gene matches. The CDR3 consists of 17 residues. CDR3 amino acids: CASSTQQGGTGQETQYF. The CDR3 DNA reads as TGTGCCAGCAGCACACAGCAAGGGGGCACGGGACAAGAGACCCAGTACTTC.